The 25 T cell receptor beta chains below come from one sample, sequenced in a study of blood T cell repertoires in COVID-19. Sequencing was performed with immunoSEQ multiplex PCR; in TCRdb, only in-frame clones are kept and a portion is missing. The sample lists 150,000 or so clones, 86% occurring once. The sample comprised PBMCs or T cells enriched from blood (not recorded which). The source is a man in his fifties who had recovered from COVID-19.

In DNA form, the CDR3 reads TGCGCCAGCAGCGTACAGGGTCCTGGAAACACCATATATTTT. Protein sequence: CASSVQGPGNTIYF. The chain combines TRBV5-1 with TRBJ1-3, with D possibly matching TRBD1 (6 bases). Looked up from germline, CDR1 is SGHRS and CDR2 is YFSETQ. The CDR3 length is 14 residues. The V gene lost 4 bases and the J gene lost 2 bases, with 10 bases spanning the gap.

The chain uses TRBV5-1 and TRBJ1-2; no clear D. V lost 0 bases, J lost 5 bases, and 11 bases lay in between. The germline V gene encodes CDR1 SGHRS and CDR2 YFSETQ. CDR3 length: 14 residues. The CDR3 coding sequence is TGCGCCAGCAGCTTGGCCGGGAGGGATTATGGCTACACCTTC. Translated, it gives CASSLAGRDYGYTF.

The V call is TRBV7-2, the J call TRBJ1-1; possible D gene TRBD1, 5 bases. The CDR3 is made up of 14 amino acids. In germline, CDR1 is SGHTA, CDR2 FQGNSA. V lost 5 bases, J lost 2 bases, and 12 bases lay in between. The DNA of the CDR3 is TGTGCCAGCAGCCCGAGCGGGACCAACACTGAAGCTTTCTTT. Protein sequence: CASSPSGTNTEAFF.

This chain links TRBV28 with TRBJ2-1; 12 bases align to TRBD2. Germline V gene data show CDR1 as MDHEN and CDR2 as SYDVKM. J was trimmed by 10 bases and V by 3 bases; bases with no gene match: 10. The CDR3 has 16 amino acids. CDR3 sequence reads: CASSFPGGLAGNEQFF. CDR3 nucleotides: TGTGCCAGCAGTTTCCCCGGGGGACTAGCGGGTAACGAGCAGTTCTTC.

V and J are TRBV3-1 (or the pseudogene TRBV3-2) and TRBJ2-7; a possible D gene is TRBD1 (6 bases). Germline V gene lookup returns CDR1 LGHDT and CDR2 YNNKEL (reference sequence). The CDR3 covers 14 residues. V was cut by 1 base and J by 3 bases, with 10 bases left in between. CDR3 in amino acids: CASSQGTGYYEQYF. As DNA, the CDR3 is TGTGCCAGCAGCCAAGGAACAGGGTACTACGAGCAGTACTTC.

The rearrangement links TRBV7-3 to TRBJ2-5; 7 bases are shared with TRBD2. CDR1 is SGHTA, CDR2 FQGTGA, per germline. V was pared by 5 bases and J by 1 base, with 10 bases of the junction left unmatched. The CDR3 has 16 residues. The CDR3 reads CASSLLPASGQETQYF. CDR3 bases: TGTGCCAGCAGCCTCCTACCGGCTAGCGGCCAAGAGACCCAGTACTTC.

The genes are TRBV5-1 and TRBJ1-4, with 10 bases fitting TRBD1. CDR1 is SGHRS and CDR2 is YFSETQ in the germline V gene. The CDR3 is made up of 17 amino acids. V shed 4 bases, J shed 3 bases, and the junction held 9 bases outside the gene matches. The chain's CDR3 is CASSPSGQGGANEKLFF. The CDR3 DNA reads TGCGCCAGCAGCCCCAGTGGACAGGGGGGTGCTAATGAAAAACTGTTTTTT.

The chain is built from TRBV18 and TRBJ1-5; D unresolved. Germline loops: CDR1 KGHSH, CDR2 LQKENI. The V and J ends lost 0 bases and 3 bases respectively, with 9 bases between them. This CDR3 is built from 15 residues. Here the CDR3 reads CASSPPQVYNQPQHF. The CDR3 DNA reads as TGTGCCAGCTCACCACCGCAGGTCTACAATCAGCCCCAGCATTTT.

The chain is built from TRBV15 and TRBJ2-7; D ambiguous. Germline V gene sequence: CDR1 LNHNV, CDR2 YYDKDF (reference sequence). CDR3 length: 13 amino acids. V dropped 2 bases and J dropped 4 bases, with 9 bases sitting between them. CDR3 residues: CATSRTPSYEQYV. The CDR3 region has the DNA TGTGCCACCAGCAGAACCCCGAGTTACGAGCAGTACGTC.

The chain combines TRBV19 with TRBJ2-7; unclear D gene. Between the trimmed V and J ends, which lost 1 base and 3 bases, there was a span of 7 bases. In germline, CDR1 is LNHDA, CDR2 SQIVND (reference sequence). The CDR3 spans 13 residues. CDR3 sequence (DNA): TGTGCCAGTAGTATAGGACAAAACTACGAGCAGTACTTC. It codes for CASSIGQNYEQYF. The variable domain in full, with the rest retrieved from reference TRBV19 and TRBJ2-7, is DGGITQSPKYLFRKEGQNVTLSCEQNLNHDAMYWYRQDPGQGLRLIYYSQIVNDFQKGDIAEGYSVSREKKESFPLTVTSAQKNPTAFYLCASSIGQNYEQYFGPGTRLTVT.

This chain links TRBV6-5 with TRBJ1-2, with D perhaps TRBD1 (6 bases). CDR1 and CDR2 from the germline V gene are MNHEY and SVGAGI. The germline V and J ends were trimmed by 6 bases and 1 base, with 12 bases remaining between them. The CDR3 has 14 residues. CDR3 sequence (DNA): TGTGCCAGCAGAACGGACAGTCTTAACTATGGCTACACCTTC. Translating gives CASRTDSLNYGYTF.

This clone was counted between two and nine times. V is TRBV5-1 and J is TRBJ2-5, with D maybe TRBD2 (6 bases). This CDR3 has 15 amino acids. The V gene lost 3 bases and the J gene lost 5 bases, with 17 bases spanning the gap. Germline CDR1 and CDR2: SGHRS and YFSETQ. DNA of the CDR3: TGCGCCAGCAGCTCCCTCCCGGGGGAATGGGAGACCCAGTACTTC. This gives the protein CASSSLPGEWETQYF.

The CDR3 nucleotides are TGCGCCAGCAGCCCAGGGACAGCACAGACCTACGAGCAGTACGTC. This translates into CASSPGTAQTYEQYV. The gene calls are TRBV4-1 and TRBJ2-7, with 7 bases lining up with TRBD1. CDR1 and CDR2 (germline): MGHRA, YSYEKL. The CDR3 loop spans 15 amino acids. The V gene end was trimmed by 4 bases and the J gene end by 2 bases; junction bases not matched to a gene: 8.

This rearrangement joins TRBV14 to TRBJ1-1; D unresolved. V shed 0 bases and J shed 3 bases, with 8 bases lying between them. The CDR3 covers 14 residues. Germline CDR1 is SGHDN and CDR2 is FVKESK. The CDR3 DNA reads TGTGCCAGCAGCCAAGACGCAGAATACACTGAAGCTTTCTTT. Its protein product is CASSQDAEYTEAFF.

Here the CDR3 DNA reads TGCGCCAGCAGCCAAGATTACTCCACTGAAGCTTTCTTT. This codes for CASSQDYSTEAFF. The J gene is TRBJ1-1, the V gene TRBV4-3; unclear D gene. Trimming pared 0 bases from V and 4 bases from J, leaving 6 bases between. The CDR3 is 13 amino acids. Germline CDR1 and CDR2: LGHNA and YSLEER.

The chain employs TRBV28 and TRBJ1-2; tentatively, D is TRBD1 (6 bases). The germline gives CDR1 MDHEN, CDR2 SYDVKM. This CDR3 has 15 residues. The V end lost 1 base, the J end lost 7 bases, and 16 bases lay between the germline ends. CDR3 amino acids: CASSLFGTRDGGYTF. CDR3 sequence (DNA): TGTGCCAGCAGTTTATTCGGGACACGGGATGGTGGCTACACCTTC.

This chain connects TRBV4-3 to TRBJ1-1, with a tentative D call TRBD1 (5 bases). Germline V gives CDR1 LGHNA, CDR2 YSLEER. The CDR3 covers 15 residues. V was shortened by 2 bases and J by 5 bases, with 15 bases between the two germline ends. The CDR3, as DNA: TGCGCCAGCAGCCAATCCCGGGGGGTTCGTACTGAAGCTTTCTTT. Its translation is CASSQSRGVRTEAFF.

The V call is TRBV4-1, the J call TRBJ1-3; D ambiguous. Germline loops: CDR1 MGHRA, CDR2 YSYEKL. The CDR3 runs 16 residues. V lost 0 bases and J lost 2, with 11 bases in between. CDR3 nucleotide sequence: TGCGCCAGCAGCCAAGAAGCGGGGAGGACTGGAAACACCATATATTTT. Encoded protein: CASSQEAGRTGNTIYF.

This clone has a handful of counts. The chain couples TRBV28 to TRBJ1-4; a weak D match, TRBD1 (6 bases). The V and J ends lost 10 bases and 8 bases respectively, with 23 bases between them. Germline V gene lookup returns CDR1 MDHEN and CDR2 SYDVKM. This CDR3 has 15 residues. CDR3 in DNA: TGTGCCACTGCCCACACAGGGAGGGGAAGGGAAAAACTGTTTTTT. It codes for CATAHTGRGREKLFF.

This rearrangement joins TRBV9 to TRBJ1-6; D is undetermined. The CDR3 has 15 residues. Per germline, CDR1 SGDLS and CDR2 YYNGEE. V shed 0 bases and J shed 6 bases, with 10 bases lying between them. CDR3 amino acids: CASSVAGVGNSPLHF. CDR3 DNA: TGTGCCAGCAGCGTAGCCGGGGTGGGTAATTCACCCCTCCACTTT. Full variable domain (missing parts from reference TRBV9 and TRBJ1-6): DSGVTQTPKHLITATGQRVTLRCSPRSGDLSVYWYQQSLDQGLQFLIQYYNGEERAKGNILERFSAQQFPDLHSELNLSSLELGDSALYFCASSVAGVGNSPLHFGNGTRLTVT.

The chain links TRBV7-2 to TRBJ2-7, with 10 bases identical to TRBD2. The CDR3 is made up of 15 amino acids. V was clipped by 3 bases and J by 4 bases; unmatched bases: 6. Germline CDR1 and CDR2: SGHTA and FQGNSA. DNA of the CDR3: TGTGCCAGCAGCTTCAGACTAGCGGGTGATTACGAGCAGTACTTC. Its translation: CASSFRLAGDYEQYF.

J is TRBJ2-5 and V is TRBV18; 8 bases align to TRBD2. Germline V gene lookup returns CDR1 KGHSH and CDR2 LQKENI. The CDR3 loop spans 15 amino acids. Germline trimming cut 2 bases from V and 3 bases from J; bases unmatched to any gene: 5. DNA of the CDR3: TGTGCCAGCTCACCAGGGACTAGTCGGGAAGAGACCCAGTACTTC. Translation: CASSPGTSREETQYF. The whole variable domain, filled in from reference TRBV18 and TRBJ2-5, reads NAGVMQNPRHLVRRRGQEARLRCSPMKGHSHVYWYRQLPEEGLKFMVYLQKENIIDESGMPKERFSAEFPKEGPSILRIQQVVRGDSAAYFCASSPGTSREETQYFGPGTRLLVL.

The chain carries TRBV27 and TRBJ2-3; TRBD2 might be the D (5 bases). This CDR3 spans 14 amino acids. Germline CDR1 MNHEY, CDR2 SMNVEV (reference sequence). Trimming took off 6 bases at V and 2 bases at J, with 12 bases between the two ends. The chain's CDR3 is CASREVPPTDTQYF. In nucleotides, the CDR3 is TGTGCCAGCAGGGAGGTCCCCCCCACAGATACGCAGTATTTT.

DNA of the CDR3: TGTGCCAGCTCACCCGGCGCACTAAACACTGAAGCTTTCTTT. Its translation: CASSPGALNTEAFF. V and J are TRBV18 and TRBJ1-1; D gene unclear. The CDR3 extends over 14 amino acids. Per the germline V gene, CDR1 is KGHSH and CDR2 is LQKENI. Trimming cost V 3 bases and J 2 bases, with 10 bases left between them.

CDR3 in amino acids: CATSDVTSGFTDTQYF. The CDR3 region has the DNA TGTGCCACCAGTGATGTGACTAGCGGGTTCACAGATACGCAGTATTTT. The chain couples TRBV24-1 to TRBJ2-3; TRBD2 matches 10 bases. From germline, CDR1 is KGHDR and CDR2 SFDVKD. This CDR3 region has 16 residues. Losses at the gene ends were 3 bases for V and 2 bases for J; bases not matched to a gene: 4.